This section outlines one TCR beta chain sequence together with its context. V lost 4 bases and J 5 bases, leaving 15 bases between the germline ends. Germline V CDR1 and CDR2: LNHDA, SQIVND (reference sequence). The length of the CDR3 is 14 residues. This record belongs to a study of control samples from healthy donors and cancer patients. Measured with immunoSEQ multiplex PCR; TCRdb has only the in-frame clones, and not every one. The repertoire holds 100,000 to 150,000 clones, with 80% to 90% as singletons. The chain links TRBV19 to TRBJ2-7; possible D gene TRBD2, 7 bases. The specimen was blood. This TCR came from a man aged 60-69 years in good health. The DNA for the CDR3 is TGTGCCAGTAGTAAGGGGGGGCGCGTTAACGAGCAGTACTTC. It codes for CASSKGGRVNEQYF.